This TCR beta chain emerged from a study of blood T cell repertoires in COVID-19. Study summary: Specimens from acute and convalescent COVID-19 originated in the United States, Italy and Spain. T cells, B-cell-depleted T cells, or PBMCs supplied cDNA or gDNA.

The CDR3 runs to 17 residues. V lost 4 bases, J lost 4 bases, and 12 bases stayed unmatched. The V gene's germline CDR1 is LGHNA and CDR2 YNFKEQ. This clone was seen just once. Original processing notes: Estimation of nucleated cell counts was performed using reference gene primer amplification. The method was immunoSEQ multiplex PCR; TCRdb's version includes in-frame clones alone and lacks a portion of them. The V and J calls and clone size are taken from that table; D and trimming were inferred from the DNA. The sample shows more than 110,000 clones, approximately 80% of them seen only once. Input material: peripheral blood. This clonotype was sampled from a woman aged 80 or older in a cohort sampled during active or convalescent COVID-19. The chain joins TRBV4-2 to TRBJ2-3, with TRBD2 identical over 9 bases. CDR3 DNA sequence: TGTGCCAGCAGCCCGCTTTCGGGGCAGCGGGGGGCAGATACGCAGTATTTT. It translates to CASSPLSGQRGADTQYF.